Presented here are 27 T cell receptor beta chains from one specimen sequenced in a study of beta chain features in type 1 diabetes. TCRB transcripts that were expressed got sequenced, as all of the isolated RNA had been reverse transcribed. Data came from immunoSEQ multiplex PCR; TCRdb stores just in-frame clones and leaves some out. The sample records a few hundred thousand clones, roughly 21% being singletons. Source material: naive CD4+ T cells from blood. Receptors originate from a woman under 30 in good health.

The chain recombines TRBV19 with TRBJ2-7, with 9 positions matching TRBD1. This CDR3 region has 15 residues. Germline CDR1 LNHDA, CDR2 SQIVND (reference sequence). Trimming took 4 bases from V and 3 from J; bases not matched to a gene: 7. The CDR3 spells CASSSTGTGIYEQYF. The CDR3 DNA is TGTGCCAGTAGTAGCACCGGGACAGGGATCTACGAGCAGTACTTC.

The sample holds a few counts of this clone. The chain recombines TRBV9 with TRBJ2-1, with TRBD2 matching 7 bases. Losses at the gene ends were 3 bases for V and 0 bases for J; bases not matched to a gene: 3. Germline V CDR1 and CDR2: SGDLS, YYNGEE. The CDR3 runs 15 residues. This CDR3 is CASSGGDYSYNEQFF. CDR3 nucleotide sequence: TGTGCCAGCAGCGGTGGGGACTACTCCTACAATGAGCAGTTCTTC. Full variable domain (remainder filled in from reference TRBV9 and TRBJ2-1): DSGVTQTPKHLITATGQRVTLRCSPRSGDLSVYWYQQSLDQGLQFLIQYYNGEERAKGNILERFSAQQFPDLHSELNLSSLELGDSALYFCASSGGDYSYNEQFFGPGTRLTVL.

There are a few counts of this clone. The CDR3 region has the DNA TGTGCCAGCAGTGAATCCCCGGCAGGTGAAGCTTTCTTT. Translating it yields CASSESPAGEAFF. This chain joins TRBV6-1 and TRBJ1-1; D remains unclear. The CDR3 is made up of 13 amino acids. The V end lost 2 bases, the J end lost 7 bases, and 11 bases lay between the germline ends. Germline V gives CDR1 MNHNS, CDR2 SASEGT.

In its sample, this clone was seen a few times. CDR3 sequence (DNA): TGTGCCAGCAGCTTAGTGGGGGGACTCACAGATACGCAGTATTTT. The encoded protein is CASSLVGGLTDTQYF. The chain has TRBV7-8 and TRBJ2-3; TRBD2 is a possible D gene (6 bases). CDR3 length: 15 residues. From germline, CDR1 is SGHVS and CDR2 FQNEAQ. V was trimmed by 1 base and J by 2 bases, leaving 10 bases between them. Full variable domain (outside the CDR3, taken from reference TRBV7-8 and TRBJ2-3): GAGVSQSPRYKVAKRGQDVALRCDPISGHVSLFWYQQALGQGPEFLTYFQNEAQLDKSGLPSDRFFAERPEGSVSTLKIQRTQQEDSAVYLCASSLVGGLTDTQYFGPGTRLTVL.

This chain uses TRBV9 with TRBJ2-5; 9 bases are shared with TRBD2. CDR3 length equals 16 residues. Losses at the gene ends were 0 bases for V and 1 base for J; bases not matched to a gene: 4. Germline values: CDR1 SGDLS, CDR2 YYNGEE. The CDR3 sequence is CASSVVQAGGQETQYF. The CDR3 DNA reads TGTGCCAGCAGCGTAGTACAAGCGGGGGGCCAAGAGACCCAGTACTTC.

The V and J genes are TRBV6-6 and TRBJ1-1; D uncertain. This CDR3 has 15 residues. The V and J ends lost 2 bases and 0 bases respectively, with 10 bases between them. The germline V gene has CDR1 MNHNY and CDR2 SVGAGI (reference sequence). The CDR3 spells CASSYGDGMNTEAFF. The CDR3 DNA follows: TGTGCCAGCAGTTACGGCGACGGGATGAACACTGAAGCTTTCTTT.

The DNA of the CDR3 is TGTGCCAGCAGAATAGGGGCAGGGCAAGAGACCCAGTACTTC. This gives the protein CASRIGAGQETQYF. The rearrangement uses TRBV6-5 and TRBJ2-5; D may be TRBD1 (5 bases). The CDR3 is 14 amino acids. Trimming pared 6 bases from V and 2 bases from J, leaving 13 bases between. Germline V CDR1 and CDR2: MNHEY, SVGAGI.

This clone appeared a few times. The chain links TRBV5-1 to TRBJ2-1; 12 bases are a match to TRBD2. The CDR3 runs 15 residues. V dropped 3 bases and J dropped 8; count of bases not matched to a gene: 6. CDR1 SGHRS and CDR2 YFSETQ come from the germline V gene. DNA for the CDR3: TGCGCCAGCAGCTCGACTAGCGGGAGTTCCCATGAGCAGTTCTTC. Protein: CASSSTSGSSHEQFF.

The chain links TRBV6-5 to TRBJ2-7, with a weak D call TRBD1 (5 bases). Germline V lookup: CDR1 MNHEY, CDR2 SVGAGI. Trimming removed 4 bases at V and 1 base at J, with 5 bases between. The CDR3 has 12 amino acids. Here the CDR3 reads CASSSGSYEQYF. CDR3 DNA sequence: TGTGCCAGCAGTTCAGGGTCCTACGAGCAGTACTTC.

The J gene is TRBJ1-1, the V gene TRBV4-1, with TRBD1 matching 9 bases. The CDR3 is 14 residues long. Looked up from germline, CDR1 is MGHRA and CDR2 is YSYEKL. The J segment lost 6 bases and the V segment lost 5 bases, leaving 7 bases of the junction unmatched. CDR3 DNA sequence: TGCGCCAGCAGCAGCCGGGACAGGGTCGCTGAAGCTTTCTTT. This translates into CASSSRDRVAEAFF.

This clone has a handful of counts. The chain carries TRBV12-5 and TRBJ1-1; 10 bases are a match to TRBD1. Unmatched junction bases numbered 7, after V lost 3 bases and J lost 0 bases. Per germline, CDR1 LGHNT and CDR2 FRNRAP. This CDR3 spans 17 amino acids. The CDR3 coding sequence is TGTGCTAGTGGTTTTCCGGGACAGGGGCCTATGAACACTGAAGCTTTCTTT. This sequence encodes CASGFPGQGPMNTEAFF.

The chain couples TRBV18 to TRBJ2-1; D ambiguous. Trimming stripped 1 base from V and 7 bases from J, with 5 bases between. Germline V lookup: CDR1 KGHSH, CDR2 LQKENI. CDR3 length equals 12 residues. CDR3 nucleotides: TGTGCCAGCTCACCACAACAGAATGAGCAGTTCTTC. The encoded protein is CASSPQQNEQFF. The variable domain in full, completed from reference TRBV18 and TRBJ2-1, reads NAGVMQNPRHLVRRRGQEARLRCSPMKGHSHVYWYRQLPEEGLKFMVYLQKENIIDESGMPKERFSAEFPKEGPSILRIQQVVRGDSAAYFCASSPQQNEQFFGPGTRLTVL.

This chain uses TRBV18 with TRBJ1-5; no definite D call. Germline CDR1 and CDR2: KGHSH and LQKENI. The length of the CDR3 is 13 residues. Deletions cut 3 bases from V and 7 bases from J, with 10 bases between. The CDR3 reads CASSPEERQPQHF. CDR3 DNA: TGTGCCAGCTCACCGGAGGAGCGCCAGCCCCAGCATTTT. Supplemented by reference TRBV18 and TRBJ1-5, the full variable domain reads NAGVMQNPRHLVRRRGQEARLRCSPMKGHSHVYWYRQLPEEGLKFMVYLQKENIIDESGMPKERFSAEFPKEGPSILRIQQVVRGDSAAYFCASSPEERQPQHFGDGTRLSIL.

This CDR3 is CASSGRTGRGSYNEQFF. The CDR3 DNA follows: TGCGCCAGCAGCGGTCGGACAGGGAGAGGGTCCTACAATGAGCAGTTCTTC. V usage is TRBV5-1 and J usage is TRBJ2-1; 8 bases line up with TRBD1. V was pared by 4 bases and J by 1 base, with 10 bases of the junction left unmatched. The CDR3 runs to 17 residues. Germline V gene lookup returns CDR1 SGHRS and CDR2 YFSETQ.

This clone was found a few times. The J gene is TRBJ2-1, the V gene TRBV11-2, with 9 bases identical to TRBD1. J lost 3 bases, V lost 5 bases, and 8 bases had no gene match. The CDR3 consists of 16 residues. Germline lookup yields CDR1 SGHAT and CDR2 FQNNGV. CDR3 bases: TGTGCCAGCAGCCCCTCGGGGGACAGGGACTACAATGAGCAGTTCTTC. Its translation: CASSPSGDRDYNEQFF.

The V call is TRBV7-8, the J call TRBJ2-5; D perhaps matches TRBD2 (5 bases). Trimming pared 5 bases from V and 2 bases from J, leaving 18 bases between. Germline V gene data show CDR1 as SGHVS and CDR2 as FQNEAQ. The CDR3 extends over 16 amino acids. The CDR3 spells CASSPRSGAGQETQYF. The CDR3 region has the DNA TGTGCCAGCAGCCCGAGGTCGGGTGCGGGTCAAGAGACCCAGTACTTC.

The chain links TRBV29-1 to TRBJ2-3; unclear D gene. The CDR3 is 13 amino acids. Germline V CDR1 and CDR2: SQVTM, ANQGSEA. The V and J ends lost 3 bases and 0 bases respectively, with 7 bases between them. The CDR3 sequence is CSVDSLSTDTQYF. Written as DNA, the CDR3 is TGCAGCGTTGACTCCCTAAGCACAGATACGCAGTATTTT.

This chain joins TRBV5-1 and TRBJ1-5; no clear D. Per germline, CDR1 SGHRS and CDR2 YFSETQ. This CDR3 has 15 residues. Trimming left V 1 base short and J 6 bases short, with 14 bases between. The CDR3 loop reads CASSLSSGLGQPQHF. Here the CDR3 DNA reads TGCGCCAGCAGCTTGTCGTCCGGGTTGGGTCAGCCCCAGCATTTT.

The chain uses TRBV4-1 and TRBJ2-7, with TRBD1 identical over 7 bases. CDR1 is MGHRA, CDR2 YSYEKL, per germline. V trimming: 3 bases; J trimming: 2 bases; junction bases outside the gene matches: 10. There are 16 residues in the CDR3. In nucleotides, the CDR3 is TGCGCCAGCAGCCATACCGGGACAGTTTCCCCCTACGAGCAGTACTTC. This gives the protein CASSHTGTVSPYEQYF.

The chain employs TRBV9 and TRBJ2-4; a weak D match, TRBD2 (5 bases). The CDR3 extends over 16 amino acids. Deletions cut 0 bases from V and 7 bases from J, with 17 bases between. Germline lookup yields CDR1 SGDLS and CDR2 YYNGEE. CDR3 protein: CASSVGESSNPNIQYF. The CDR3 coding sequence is TGTGCCAGCAGCGTAGGTGAATCTAGCAACCCCAACATTCAGTACTTC.

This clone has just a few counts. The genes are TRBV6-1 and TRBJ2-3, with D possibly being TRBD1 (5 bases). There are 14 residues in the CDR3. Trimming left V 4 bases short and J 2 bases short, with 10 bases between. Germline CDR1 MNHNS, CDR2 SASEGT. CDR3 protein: CASSVGHFTDTQYF. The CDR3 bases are TGTGCCAGCAGTGTAGGACATTTCACAGATACGCAGTATTTT.

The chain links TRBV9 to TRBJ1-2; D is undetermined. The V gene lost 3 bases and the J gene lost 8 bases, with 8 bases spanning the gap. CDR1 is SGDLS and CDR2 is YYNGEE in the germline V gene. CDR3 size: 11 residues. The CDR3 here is CASSDPGGYTF. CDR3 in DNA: TGTGCCAGCAGCGACCCGGGAGGCTACACCTTC.

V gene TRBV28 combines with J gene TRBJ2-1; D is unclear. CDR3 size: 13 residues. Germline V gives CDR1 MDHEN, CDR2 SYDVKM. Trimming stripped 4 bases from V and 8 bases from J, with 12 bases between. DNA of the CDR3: TGTGCCAGCAGTTCCCGCCGCGTGTATGAGCAGTTCTTC. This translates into CASSSRRVYEQFF. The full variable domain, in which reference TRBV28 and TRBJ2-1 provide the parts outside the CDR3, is DVKVTQSSRYLVKRTGEKVFLECVQDMDHENMFWYRQDPGLGLRLIYFSYDVKMKEKGDIPEGYSVSREKKERFSLILESASTNQTSMYLCASSSRRVYEQFFGPGTRLTVL.

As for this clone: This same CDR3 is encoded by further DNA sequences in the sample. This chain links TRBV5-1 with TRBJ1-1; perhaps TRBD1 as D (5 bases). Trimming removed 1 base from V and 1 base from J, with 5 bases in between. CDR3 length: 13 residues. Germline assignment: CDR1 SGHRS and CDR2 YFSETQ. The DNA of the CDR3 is TGCGCCAGCAGCTTGACAGGGAACACTGAAGCTTTCTTT. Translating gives CASSLTGNTEAFF.

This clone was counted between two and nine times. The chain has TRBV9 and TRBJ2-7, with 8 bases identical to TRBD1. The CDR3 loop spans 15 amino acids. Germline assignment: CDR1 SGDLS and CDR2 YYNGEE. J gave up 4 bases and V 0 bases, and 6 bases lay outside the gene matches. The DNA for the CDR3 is TGTGCCAGCAGCGTAGGGACGGGACAGGCGTACGAGCAGTACTTC. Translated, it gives CASSVGTGQAYEQYF.

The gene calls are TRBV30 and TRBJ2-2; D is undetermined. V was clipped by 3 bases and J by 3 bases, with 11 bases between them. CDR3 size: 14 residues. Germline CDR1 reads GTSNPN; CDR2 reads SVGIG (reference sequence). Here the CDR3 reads CAWRQVWYTGELFF. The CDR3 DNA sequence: TGTGCCTGGAGACAAGTGTGGTACACCGGGGAGCTGTTTTTT.

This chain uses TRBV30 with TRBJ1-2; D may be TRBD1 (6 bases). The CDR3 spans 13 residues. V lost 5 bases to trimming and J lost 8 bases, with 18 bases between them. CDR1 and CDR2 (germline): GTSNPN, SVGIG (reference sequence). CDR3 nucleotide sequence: TGTGCCTGGGAGGGGACACCCGGAGGCGGCTACACCTTC. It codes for CAWEGTPGGGYTF.